Listed below are T cell receptor beta chains from one sample, sequenced in a study of blood T cell repertoires in COVID-19. Only in-frame clones appear in the TCRdb table, and some are missing; sequencing was by immunoSEQ multiplex PCR. The sample holds some 190,000 clones, about 88% seen once. Sequenced sample: PBMCs or T cells enriched from blood (not recorded which). These receptors originate from a woman aged 40 to 50 in a cohort exposed to, infected with or recovered from COVID-19 (not recorded which). Both conserved end residues are part of each CDR3. A D gene is named only where the DNA matches it firmly. Expanded clones get a size class; other rows say once, few or many, or leave the size out.

j_call,d_call,v_call,clone_size,cdr3_nt,cdr3_aa
TRBJ2-5,TRBD1,TRBV7-7,-,TGTGCCAGCAGCTTATACTGGGACAGGGAACGGATGACGGAAGAGACCCAGTACTTC,CASSLYWDRERMTEETQYF
TRBJ1-1,-,TRBV21-1,-,TGTGCCAGCAGCAAAGAAAAGGGGACATCGAACACTGAAGCTTTCTTT,CASSKEKGTSNTEAFF
TRBJ1-2,TRBD1,TRBV5-1,-,TGCGCCAGCAGCTGGGACAGGGTGGGGACCTATGGCTACACCTTC,CASSWDRVGTYGYTF
TRBJ1-5,TRBD1,TRBV28,-,TGTGCCAGCAGACTGGGACAGTTTTTATCCAATCAGCCCCAGCATTTT,CASRLGQFLSNQPQHF
TRBJ2-2,-,TRBV29-1,-,TGCAGCGTGGAGGGACCGAACACCGGGGAGCTGTTTTTT,CSVEGPNTGELFF
TRBJ2-7,TRBD2,TRBV29-1,-,TGCAGCGTTTCCCGGGCGGGGGGAAAGGCCTACGAGCAGTACTTC,CSVSRAGGKAYEQYF
TRBJ1-6,TRBD1,TRBV25-1,-,TGTGCCAGCAGTGCTACAGGGGTTTATTCACCCCTCCACTTT,CASSATGVYSPLHF
TRBJ2-3,TRBD2,TRBV4-1,once,TGCGCCAGCAGCTTGGGGGGGACTAGCGGGCCTAAAGATACGCAGTATTTT,CASSLGGTSGPKDTQYF
TRBJ1-4,TRBD1,TRBV3-1/TRBV3-2,-,TGTGCCAGACCCCGGGACAGGGGGAATGAAAAACTGTTTTTT,CARPRDRGNEKLFF
TRBJ1-1,-,TRBV19,-,TGTGCCAGTAGTATAGGGGCAGGGAACACTGAAGCTTTCTTT,CASSIGAGNTEAFF
TRBJ1-3,-,TRBV7-9,-,TGTGCCAGCAGCTTAGTAGGCAGCGCAACCTCTGGAAACACCATATATTTT,CASSLVGSATSGNTIYF
TRBJ2-4,-,TRBV19,-,TGTGCCAGTAGTATAGCTAAAGCGAACATTCAGTACTTC,CASSIAKANIQYF
TRBJ2-3,TRBD1,TRBV5-1,-,TGCGCCAGCGGGAAGACAGGGAGCACAGATACGCAGTATTTT,CASGKTGSTDTQYF
TRBJ1-2,-,TRBV11-2,once,TGTGCCAGCAGCCCTGGAGGGGAGGCCACCTTC,CASSPGGEATF
TRBJ2-3,TRBD1,TRBV3-1/TRBV3-2,-,TGTGCCAGCAGCCAAGATAGGACAGGGGGTTTCACAGATACGCAGTATTTT,CASSQDRTGGFTDTQYF
TRBJ2-6,-,TRBV18,-,TGTGCCAGCTCACCGATAGCGTCCGACTCTGGGGCCAACGTCCTGACTTTC,CASSPIASDSGANVLTF
TRBJ1-1,TRBD1,TRBV19,once,TGTGCCAGTAGACCACAGGGGAGTAGCACTGAAGCTTTCTTT,CASRPQGSSTEAFF
TRBJ2-3,TRBD2,TRBV19,-,TGTGCCAGTAGCCCTCCTCCGGGACTAGCGGGAGGGCCTGTAGATACGCAGTATTTT,CASSPPPGLAGGPVDTQYF
TRBJ1-2,-,TRBV6-5,-,TGTGCCAGCAGCCCCGCAGGGTCCTATGGCTACACCTTC,CASSPAGSYGYTF
TRBJ2-1,TRBD2,TRBV9,-,TGTGCCAGCAGCGTAGGACTAGCGGGGGGGCCAGACTTCCACAATGAGCAGTTCTTC,CASSVGLAGGPDFHNEQFF
TRBJ1-2,-,TRBV9,-,TGTGCCAGCAGCGCCAACAGTGGCTACACCTTC,CASSANSGYTF
TRBJ1-5,-,TRBV4-1,-,TGCGCCAGCAGCCAAGAGGGGGGGATACGGCCCCAGCATTTT,CASSQEGGIRPQHF
TRBJ1-2,-,TRBV5-4,few,TGTGCCAGCAGCTTGTGGGGGGGCGTCCGTTATGGCTACACCTTC,CASSLWGGVRYGYTF
TRBJ2-1,-,TRBV10-3,-,TGTGCCATCAGCCAGGGGGCGGGAGGGCCCTACAATGAGCAGTTCTTC,CAISQGAGGPYNEQFF
TRBJ1-1,-,TRBV19,-,TGTGCCACCACCTGGCGGGGACCGAACACTGAAGCTTTCTTT,CATTWRGPNTEAFF
TRBJ2-7,-,TRBV5-6,-,TGTGCCAGCAGCGGGGGGTATAGGGGCTACGAGCAGTACTTC,CASSGGYRGYEQYF
TRBJ1-4,TRBD1,TRBV2,-,TGTGCCAGCAGTGAGGACAGGGGATACGAAAAACTGTTTTTT,CASSEDRGYEKLFF
TRBJ1-5,-,TRBV28,-,TGTGCCAGCAGTTCCGGGAGAAGCGGCAATCAGCCCCAGCATTTT,CASSSGRSGNQPQHF
TRBJ1-3,-,TRBV7-6,-,TGTGCCAGCAGCCGAACCTTGGGGGGGATGGGAAACACCATATATTTT,CASSRTLGGMGNTIYF
TRBJ1-1,-,TRBV18,-,TGTGCCAGCTCACCACCGGCGGCGAACACTGAAGCTTTCTTT,CASSPPAANTEAFF
TRBJ2-7,TRBD2,TRBV27,-,TGTGCCAGCAGTATAGCGGGGGGGACTGCCTACGAGCAGTACTTC,CASSIAGGTAYEQYF